The 19 T cell receptor beta chains presented below share a single source sample, sequenced in a study of Ad26.COV2.S vaccination and SARS-CoV-2 variants. Treatment reported: about 20 received Ad26.COV2.S at low or high dose, single or two shots; 5 received placebo; per-sample allocation not given. Following the first vaccine or placebo injection, samples were taken on day 63. Sequencing used immunoSEQ multiplex PCR; TCRdb keeps in-frame clones, though not all of them. This table has about 420,000 clones, roughly 90% appearing once. The input for sequencing was peripheral blood, taken in a trial of Ad26.COV2.S vaccine versus placebo. The receptors derive from a person between 18 and 65 years old who received the Ad26.COV2.S COVID-19 vaccine or a placebo.

This chain connects TRBV7-2 to TRBJ2-3; D is unresolved. Between the trimmed V and J ends, which lost 5 bases and 6 bases, there was a span of 9 bases. The CDR3 sequence is 12 residues long. Germline V gene data show CDR1 as SGHTA and CDR2 as FQGNSA. The CDR3 protein is CASSPDGDTQYF. In DNA form, the CDR3 reads TGTGCCAGCAGCCCGGACGGGGATACGCAGTATTTT. The variable domain in full, completed from reference TRBV7-2 and TRBJ2-3, reads GAGVSQSPSNKVTEKGKDVELRCDPISGHTALYWYRQSLGQGLEFLIYFQGNSAPDKSGLPSDRFSAERTGGSVSTLTIQRTQQEDSAVYLCASSPDGDTQYFGPGTRLTVL.

In this sample, this clone turned up once. The chain links TRBV3-1 (or the pseudogene TRBV3-2) to TRBJ2-3; D perhaps matches TRBD2 (5 bases). CDR1 is LGHDT, CDR2 YNNKEL, per germline (reference sequence). The V and J ends lost 5 bases and 4 bases respectively, with 13 bases between them. The CDR3 spans 14 residues. In nucleotides, the CDR3 is TGTGCCAGCAGCACCCCTCTGAGGGCAGATACGCAGTATTTT. Translated: CASSTPLRADTQYF.

The chain is built from TRBV6-5 and TRBJ2-3; a weak D match, TRBD1 (5 bases). The CDR3 loop spans 13 amino acids. Germline V gene data show CDR1 as MNHEY and CDR2 as SVGAGI. V gave up 7 bases and J gave up 1 base, with 9 bases separating them. CDR3 amino acids: CASIPQGTDTQYF. CDR3 DNA: TGTGCCAGCATCCCACAGGGCACAGATACGCAGTATTTT.

This clone was seen more than once but under ten times. In nucleotides, the CDR3 is TGTGCCAGCAGCCAGGGACAGGACCTATCACGTCAGTACTTC. Its translation: CASSQGQDLSRQYF. The chain combines TRBV3-1 (or the pseudogene TRBV3-2) with TRBJ2-7; 8 bases align to TRBD1. The CDR3 covers 14 residues. Per germline, CDR1 LGHDT and CDR2 YNNKEL (reference sequence). Trimming cost V 3 bases and J 10 bases; bases outside gene matches: 11.

The chain combines TRBV20-1 with TRBJ1-1; D ambiguous. The germline V and J ends were trimmed by 8 bases and 1 base, with 8 bases remaining between them. This CDR3 contains 11 residues. The germline V gene encodes CDR1 DFQATT and CDR2 SNEGSKA (reference sequence). CDR3 residues: CSHLGNTEAFF. In DNA, the CDR3 is TGCAGTCATCTAGGGAACACTGAAGCTTTCTTT.

CDR3 region: CASSIMRRADDQPQHF. CDR3 DNA: TGTGCCAGTAGTATAATGCGCAGGGCGGACGATCAGCCCCAGCATTTT. The chain is built from TRBV19 and TRBJ1-5; D might be TRBD1 (5 bases). Germline CDR1 reads LNHDA; CDR2 reads SQIVND (reference sequence). V lost 2 bases to trimming and J lost 5 bases, with 16 bases between them. The CDR3 is 16 residues long. The complete variable domain, with remaining parts taken from reference TRBV19 and TRBJ1-5, reads DGGITQSPKYLFRKEGQNVTLSCEQNLNHDAMYWYRQDPGQGLRLIYYSQIVNDFQKGDIAEGYSVSREKKESFPLTVTSAQKNPTAFYLCASSIMRRADDQPQHFGDGTRLSIL.

This clone has a handful of counts. J is TRBJ2-2 and V is TRBV7-2; no reliable D call. The CDR3 has 14 amino acids. V lost 3 bases to trimming and J lost 9 bases, with 14 bases between them. CDR1 and CDR2 from the germline V gene are SGHTA and FQGNSA. CDR3 sequence reads: CASSFLGPSRELFF. CDR3 coding DNA: TGTGCCAGCAGCTTCCTCGGACCATCCCGGGAGCTGTTTTTT.

The chain joins TRBV5-1 to TRBJ1-4, with D maybe TRBD1 (6 bases). The V and J ends lost 1 base and 8 bases respectively, with 18 bases between them. CDR1 SGHRS and CDR2 YFSETQ come from the germline V gene. This CDR3 is built from 16 residues. The CDR3 nucleotides read TGCGCCAGCAGCTTGAACAGTGGACAAGGGGGGGAAAAACTGTTTTTT. This codes for CASSLNSGQGGEKLFF.

This chain joins TRBV5-1 and TRBJ2-5; 9 positions agree with TRBD1. V lost 3 bases to trimming and J lost 5 bases; unmatched junction nucleotides: 8. Germline CDR1 reads SGHRS; CDR2 reads YFSETQ. The CDR3 sequence is 15 residues long. The CDR3 is CASSWSTGGGETQYF. The CDR3 DNA follows: TGCGCCAGCAGCTGGTCGACAGGGGGTGGTGAGACCCAGTACTTC.

V and J are TRBV2 and TRBJ1-5; D gene uncertain. The CDR3 covers 13 residues. The ends were cut back, 7 bases at V and 5 bases at J, with 12 bases in the middle. From germline, CDR1 is SNHLY and CDR2 FYNNEI. CDR3 nucleotide sequence: TGTGCCAGCAACCTTCCAGGCGATCAGCCCCAGCATTTT. Its protein is CASNLPGDQPQHF.

This clone was seen a single time. The genes are TRBV5-1 and TRBJ2-7; TRBD1 matches at 10 bases. CDR3 size: 17 residues. Germline CDR1 is SGHRS and CDR2 is YFSETQ. Trimming removed 1 base from V and 2 bases from J; junction bases left unmatched: 9. CDR3 protein: CASSLLFTGTGAYEQYF. The CDR3 DNA follows: TGCGCCAGCAGCTTGTTGTTTACCGGGACAGGGGCCTACGAGCAGTACTTC.

V is TRBV28 and J is TRBJ2-3; the match to TRBD2 covers 8 bases. CDR1 MDHEN and CDR2 SYDVKM come from the germline V gene. V lost 6 bases and J lost 1; bases outside the gene matches: 9. CDR3 length: 16 amino acids. CDR3 in DNA: TGTGCCAGCAGCCCATTAGGAGCGGGGGGCACAGATACGCAGTATTTT. It translates to CASSPLGAGGTDTQYF. The whole variable domain, remainder taken from reference TRBV28 and TRBJ2-3, is DVKVTQSSRYLVKRTGEKVFLECVQDMDHENMFWYRQDPGLGLRLIYFSYDVKMKEKGDIPEGYSVSREKKERFSLILESASTNQTSMYLCASSPLGAGGTDTQYFGPGTRLTVL.

This chain joins TRBV5-6 and TRBJ2-7; 7 bases align to TRBD1. Germline V gene lookup returns CDR1 SGHDT and CDR2 YYEEEE. The CDR3 length is 12 residues. V lost 2 bases to trimming and J lost 5 bases; unmatched junction nucleotides: 1. The DNA of the CDR3 is TGTGCCAGCAGCTTAGGGGGCCACGAGCAGTACTTC. This sequence encodes CASSLGGHEQYF. The full variable domain, with the rest looked up from reference TRBV5-6 and TRBJ2-7, is DAGVTQSPTHLIKTRGQQVTLRCSPKSGHDTVSWYQQALGQGPQFIFQYYEEEERQRGNFPDRFSGHQFPNYSSELNVNALLLGDSALYLCASSLGGHEQYFGPGTRLTVT.

The J gene is TRBJ1-1, the V gene TRBV5-1; 9 positions match TRBD1. There are 16 residues in the CDR3. Germline CDR1 reads SGHRS; CDR2 reads YFSETQ. Trimming removed 3 bases from V and 1 base from J; junction bases left unmatched: 7. The CDR3 DNA follows: TGCGCCAGCAGCTGGGGGACAGGGTCAGCGAACACTGAAGCTTTCTTT. It is translated as CASSWGTGSANTEAFF.

V gene TRBV4-1 combines with J gene TRBJ2-1, with 10 bases aligning to TRBD1. V shed 4 bases and J 2 bases; nucleotides not matched to a gene: 5. Germline CDR1 is MGHRA and CDR2 is YSYEKL. The CDR3 is 16 residues long. The CDR3 loop reads CASSLLGQGTYNEQFF. CDR3 sequence (DNA): TGCGCCAGCAGCCTGTTGGGACAGGGGACCTACAATGAGCAGTTCTTC.

The chain links TRBV7-8 to TRBJ2-3; 9 bases align to TRBD1. Germline values: CDR1 SGHVS, CDR2 FQNEAQ. V gave up 4 bases and J gave up 3 bases; unmatched junction bases: 5. The CDR3 has 15 residues. The DNA for the CDR3 is TGTGCCAGCAGCTCGGACAGGGGATCGACAGATACGCAGTATTTT. This codes for CASSSDRGSTDTQYF.

The chain links TRBV19 to TRBJ2-1; 8 bases are a match to TRBD2. With 3 bases clipped from V and 7 bases from J, the junction kept 5 bases outside the gene matches. The CDR3 length is 14 residues. Germline CDR1 reads LNHDA; CDR2 reads SQIVND (reference sequence). The CDR3 loop is CASSMDRGGNEQFF. As DNA, the CDR3 is TGTGCCAGTAGTATGGATCGGGGGGGGAATGAGCAGTTCTTC.

This clone was found once. V is TRBV4-3 and J is TRBJ1-1, with TRBD1 identical over 7 bases. The CDR3 is made up of 14 amino acids. The germline gives CDR1 LGHNA, CDR2 YSLEER. The J segment lost 7 bases and the V segment lost 3 bases, leaving 8 bases of the junction unmatched. The CDR3 bases are TGCGCCAGCAGCCACTCTGAGAGGACAGGTGAAGCTTTCTTT. Its translation is CASSHSERTGEAFF.

This clone was observed a single time. CDR3: CASEEQGKQNTGELFF. The CDR3 DNA sequence: TGTGCTAGTGAAGAACAGGGAAAGCAGAACACCGGGGAGCTGTTTTTT. This chain joins TRBV12-5 and TRBJ2-2; perhaps TRBD1 as D (6 bases). The germline V gene has CDR1 LGHNT and CDR2 FRNRAP. The length of the CDR3 is 16 residues. Trimming shortened V by 7 bases and J by 1 base, and 16 bases separated the two germline ends.